This TCR beta chain is from a study of blood T cells in healthy people across ages. Study-level points and caveats: Bulk PBMC profiling left naive and antigen-experienced comparisons inconclusive.

V lost 4 bases and J lost 1; bases outside the gene matches: 4. The CDR3 covers 15 residues. The germline CDR1 and CDR2 sequences are SGHRS and YFSETQ. A second PCR, run for roughly 7 to 12 cycles, used a sample-barcoded 5' primer plus a J-beta primer mix. One entry per CDR3 protein, called by TCRdb with MiXCR from the 5' RACE reads. Of 790,000 or so distinct CDR3 sequences in the sample, 56% are singletons; the top ten hold roughly 24%. There are a few counts of this clonotype. Its antigen is unidentified. The TCR sequence derives from a man aged 40-49 years in good health. Sequencing input: blood. The rearrangement links TRBV5-1 to TRBJ2-5, with 10 bases aligning to TRBD1. The DNA for the CDR3 is TGCGCCAGCAGCAAGGACAGGGGGTCCCAAGAGACCCAGTACTTC. Translated: CASSKDRGSQETQYF.